The T cell receptor (beta chain) described here comes from a study of blood T cells in healthy people across ages. The CDR3 covers 14 residues. V dropped 0 bases and J dropped 2 bases, with 7 bases sitting between them. Germline V gene sequence: CDR1 WNHNN, CDR2 SYGVQD (reference sequence). Whole-study findings and limits: Strong correlation existed between TCR beta diversity and naive T cell percentage.

Sample-barcoded 5' priming and a J-beta primer mix drove a second PCR of roughly 7 to 11 cycles. TCRdb called the 5' RACE reads again in MiXCR, with one record for every CDR3 protein. The sample yields roughly 930,000 distinct CDR3 sequences, about 48% seen once. Details on this clonotype: The antigen is unknown.

The sequenced sample consisted of blood. This chain links TRBV10-1 with TRBJ1-2; D ambiguous. The source of this sequence is a man in his thirties or forties in good health. This CDR3 reads CASSESRRNYGYTF. The CDR3 nucleotides are TGCGCCAGCAGTGAGTCGAGGCGGAACTATGGCTACACCTTC.